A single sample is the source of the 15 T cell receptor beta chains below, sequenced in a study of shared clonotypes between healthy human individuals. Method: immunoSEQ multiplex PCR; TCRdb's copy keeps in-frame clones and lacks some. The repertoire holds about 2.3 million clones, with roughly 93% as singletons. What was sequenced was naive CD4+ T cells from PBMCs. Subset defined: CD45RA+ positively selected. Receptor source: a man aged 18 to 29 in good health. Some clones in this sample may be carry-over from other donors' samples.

In DNA, the CDR3 is TGTGCCAGCAGTGAATTAGGTCGGGGTCCGGGAAACACCATATATTTT. Translation gives CASSELGRGPGNTIYF. The rearrangement links TRBV2 to TRBJ1-3; D remains ambiguous. The CDR3 runs to 16 residues. Between the trimmed V and J ends, which lost 2 bases and 4 bases, there was a span of 15 bases. Germline-derived CDR1 and CDR2 are SNHLY and FYNNEI.

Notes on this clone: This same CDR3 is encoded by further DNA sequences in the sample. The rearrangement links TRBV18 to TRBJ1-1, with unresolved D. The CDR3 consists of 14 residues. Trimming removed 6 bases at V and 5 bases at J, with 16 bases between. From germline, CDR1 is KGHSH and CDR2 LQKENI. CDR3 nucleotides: TGTGCCAGCTCCCCCACGGGTAGAGGTACTGAAGCTTTCTTT. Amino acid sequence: CASSPTGRGTEAFF.

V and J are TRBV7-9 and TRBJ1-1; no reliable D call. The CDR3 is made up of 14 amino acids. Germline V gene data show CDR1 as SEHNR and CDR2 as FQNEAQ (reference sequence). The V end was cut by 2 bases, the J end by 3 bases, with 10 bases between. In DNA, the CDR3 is TGTGCCAGCAGCTTAACACCGGCGGACACTGAAGCTTTCTTT. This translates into CASSLTPADTEAFF.

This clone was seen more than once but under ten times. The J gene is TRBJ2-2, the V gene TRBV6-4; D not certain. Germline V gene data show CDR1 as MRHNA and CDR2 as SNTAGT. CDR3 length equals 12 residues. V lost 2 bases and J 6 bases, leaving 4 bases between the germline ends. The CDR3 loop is CASSDGPGELFF. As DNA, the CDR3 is TGTGCCAGCAGTGACGGTCCCGGGGAGCTGTTTTTT.

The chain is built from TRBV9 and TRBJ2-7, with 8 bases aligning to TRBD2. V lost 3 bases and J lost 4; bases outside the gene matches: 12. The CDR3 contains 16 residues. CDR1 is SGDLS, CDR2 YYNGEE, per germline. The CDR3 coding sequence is TGTGCCAGCAGCGAGGGCCCCAGCGGGAGAATTTACGAGCAGTACTTC. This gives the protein CASSEGPSGRIYEQYF. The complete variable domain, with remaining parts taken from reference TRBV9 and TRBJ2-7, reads DSGVTQTPKHLITATGQRVTLRCSPRSGDLSVYWYQQSLDQGLQFLIQYYNGEERAKGNILERFSAQQFPDLHSELNLSSLELGDSALYFCASSEGPSGRIYEQYFGPGTRLTVT.

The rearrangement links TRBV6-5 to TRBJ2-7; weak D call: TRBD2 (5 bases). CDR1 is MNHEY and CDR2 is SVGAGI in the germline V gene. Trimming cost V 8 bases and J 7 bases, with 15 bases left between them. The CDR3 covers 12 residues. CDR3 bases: TGTGCCAGCTGGTCGAGGGTGGGGGAGCAGTACTTC. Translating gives CASWSRVGEQYF.

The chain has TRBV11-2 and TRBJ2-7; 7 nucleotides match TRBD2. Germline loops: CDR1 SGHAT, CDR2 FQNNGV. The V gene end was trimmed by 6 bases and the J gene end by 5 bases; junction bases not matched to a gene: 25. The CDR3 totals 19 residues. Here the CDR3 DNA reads TGTGCCAGCAGTTTCCTACGCGGGGCTAGCGGAACAAGGGGACACGAGCAGTACTTC. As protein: CASSFLRGASGTRGHEQYF.

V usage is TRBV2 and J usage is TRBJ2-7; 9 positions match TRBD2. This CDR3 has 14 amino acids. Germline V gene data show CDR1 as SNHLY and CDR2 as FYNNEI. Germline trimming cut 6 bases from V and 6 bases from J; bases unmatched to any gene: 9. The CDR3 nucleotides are TGTGCCAGCAGGGCGACTAGCGGCTTTAGCGAGCAGTACTTC. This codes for CASRATSGFSEQYF.

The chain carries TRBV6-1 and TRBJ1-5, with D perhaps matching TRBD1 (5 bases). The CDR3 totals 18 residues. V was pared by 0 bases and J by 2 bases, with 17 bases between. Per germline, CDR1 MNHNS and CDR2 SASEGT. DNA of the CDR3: TGTGCCAGCAGTGAAGCGAAGGCAGGGCGGTTTCGCAATCAGCCCCAGCATTTT. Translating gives CASSEAKAGRFRNQPQHF.

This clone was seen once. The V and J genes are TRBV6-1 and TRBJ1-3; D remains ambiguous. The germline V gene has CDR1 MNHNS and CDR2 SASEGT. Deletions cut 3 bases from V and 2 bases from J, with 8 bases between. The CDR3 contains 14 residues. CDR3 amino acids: CASSEGLAGNTIYF. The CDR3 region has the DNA TGTGCCAGCAGTGAGGGCCTCGCTGGAAACACCATATATTTT.

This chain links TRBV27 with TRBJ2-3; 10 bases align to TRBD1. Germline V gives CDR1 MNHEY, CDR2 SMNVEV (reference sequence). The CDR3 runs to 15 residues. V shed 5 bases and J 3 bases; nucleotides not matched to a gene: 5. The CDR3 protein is CASSPDRGRTDTQYF. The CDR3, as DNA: TGTGCCAGCAGTCCTGACAGGGGGCGAACAGATACGCAGTATTTT.

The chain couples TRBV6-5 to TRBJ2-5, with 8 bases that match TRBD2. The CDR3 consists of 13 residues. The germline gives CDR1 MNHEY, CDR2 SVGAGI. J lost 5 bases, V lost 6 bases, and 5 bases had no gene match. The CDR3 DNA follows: TGTGCCAGCAGGGGACTAGTCGGGGAGACCCAGTACTTC. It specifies CASRGLVGETQYF.

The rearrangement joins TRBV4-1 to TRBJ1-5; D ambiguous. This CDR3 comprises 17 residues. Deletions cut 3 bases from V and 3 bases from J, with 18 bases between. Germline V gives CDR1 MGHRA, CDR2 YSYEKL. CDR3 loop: CASSQDPGRYYNQPQHF. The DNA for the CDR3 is TGCGCCAGCAGCCAGGACCCCGGTCGGTATTACAATCAGCCCCAGCATTTT.

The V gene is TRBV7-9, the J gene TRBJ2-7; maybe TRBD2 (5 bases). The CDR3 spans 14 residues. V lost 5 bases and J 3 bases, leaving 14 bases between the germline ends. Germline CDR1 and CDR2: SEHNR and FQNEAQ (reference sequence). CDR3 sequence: CASSALFGNYEQYF. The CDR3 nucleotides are TGTGCCAGCAGCGCCCTTTTCGGGAACTACGAGCAGTACTTC.

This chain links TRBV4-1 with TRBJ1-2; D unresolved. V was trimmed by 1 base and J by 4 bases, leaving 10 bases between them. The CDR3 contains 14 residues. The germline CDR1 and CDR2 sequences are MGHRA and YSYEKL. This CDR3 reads CASSQAYPPYGYTF. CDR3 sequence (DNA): TGCGCCAGCAGCCAAGCCTATCCCCCCTATGGCTACACCTTC.